Below are 14 T cell receptor beta chains sequenced from a single sample in a study of shared clonotypes between healthy human individuals. Libraries were prepared by immunoSEQ multiplex PCR; TCRdb keeps only in-frame clonotypes and omits some of them. This table has about 2 million clones, about 95% appearing once. Naive CD8 cells lacked CD45RO, underwent positive selection for CCR7 and left out terminally differentiated effector memory CD45RA+ cells. Sequenced input: naive CD8+ T cells sorted from blood. The receptors were gathered from a man between 18 and 29 years old in good health.

This clone was seen once. The V and J genes are TRBV6-5 and TRBJ1-1; D is unclear. Germline values: CDR1 MNHEY, CDR2 SVGAGI. This CDR3 spans 14 amino acids. V was cut by 5 bases and J by 2 bases, with 12 bases left in between. The chain's CDR3 is CASSRAEGNTEAFF. The CDR3 region has the DNA TGTGCCAGCAGTCGGGCGGAAGGAAACACTGAAGCTTTCTTT.

The chain carries TRBV9 and TRBJ2-3; D may be TRBD1 (5 bases). With 5 bases removed from V and 2 bases from J, the gap between germline ends came to 21 bases. The CDR3 is 17 residues long. CDR1 is SGDLS and CDR2 is YYNGEE in the germline V gene. CDR3 DNA: TGTGCCAGCAGTGAGCGTAGCACAGGTGGGGACACAGATACGCAGTATTTT. This translates into CASSERSTGGDTDTQYF.

The chain is built from TRBV7-2 and TRBJ2-2; D is unresolved. V was cut by 5 bases and J by 0 bases, with 10 bases left in between. The germline V gene encodes CDR1 SGHTA and CDR2 FQGNSA. The CDR3 is 15 residues long. The CDR3 protein is CASSPSAANTGELFF. Written as DNA, the CDR3 is TGTGCCAGCAGCCCCTCGGCTGCGAACACCGGGGAGCTGTTTTTT.

The chain is built from TRBV13 and TRBJ2-1; D is unclear. Germline loops: CDR1 PRHDT, CDR2 FYEKMQ (reference sequence). This CDR3 region has 14 residues. Between the trimmed V and J ends, which lost 5 bases and 2 bases, there was a span of 10 bases. In DNA, the CDR3 is TGTGCCAGCAGCGGTCAAACGACCTACAATGAGCAGTTCTTC. Translating it yields CASSGQTTYNEQFF.

This clone showed up just once. The chain has TRBV12-5 and TRBJ2-7; D is perhaps TRBD2 (7 bases). This CDR3 contains 17 residues. V shed 4 bases and J shed 2 bases, with 21 bases lying between them. Germline V gene sequence: CDR1 LGHNT, CDR2 FRNRAP. The CDR3 here is CASGSSLGEGGPYEQYF. The CDR3 coding sequence is TGTGCTAGTGGTTCCTCCCTTGGGGAGGGGGGCCCCTACGAGCAGTACTTC.

The chain combines TRBV4-1 with TRBJ2-1, with 9 bases matching TRBD2. The CDR3 spans 16 residues. The J segment lost 2 bases and the V segment lost 3 bases, leaving 5 bases of the junction unmatched. Germline V lookup: CDR1 MGHRA, CDR2 YSYEKL. As DNA, the CDR3 is TGCGCCAGCAGCCACCTAGCGGGGAGCACCTACAATGAGCAGTTCTTC. Encoded protein: CASSHLAGSTYNEQFF.

The chain has TRBV10-2 and TRBJ1-5, with TRBD1 matching over 7 bases. The J segment lost 6 bases and the V segment lost 2 bases, leaving 13 bases of the junction unmatched. The germline CDR1 and CDR2 sequences are WSHSY and SAAADI. This CDR3 is 17 amino acids long. For the CDR3, the DNA is TGCGCCAGCAGTGAGCCAGCAATAGGGGGCGGTGGTCAGCCCCAGCATTTT. Encoded protein: CASSEPAIGGGGQPQHF.

V is TRBV7-3 and J is TRBJ2-7; unclear D gene. The CDR3 spans 17 residues. Germline V gene sequence: CDR1 SGHTA, CDR2 FQGTGA. Trimming removed 2 bases at V and 0 bases at J, with 17 bases between. The CDR3 here is CASSLDPPIITSYEQYF. CDR3 nucleotides: TGTGCCAGCAGCTTAGACCCTCCGATCATTACCTCCTACGAGCAGTACTTC.

The chain has TRBV5-3 and TRBJ1-1, with D unresolved. TRBV5-3 is an ORF, with its function uncertain. The CDR3 has 18 residues. The V end lost 1 base, the J end lost 0 bases, and 19 bases lay between the germline ends. For the CDR3, the DNA is TGTGCCAGAAGCTTGTTCAGCAGGAACCGCATCATGAACACTGAAGCTTTCTTT. Its protein is CARSLFSRNRIMNTEAFF.

Here the CDR3 reads CASSKDRARPGNTIYF. In DNA form, the CDR3 reads TGTGCCAGCAGCAAGGACAGGGCTAGACCTGGAAACACCATATATTTT. The chain recombines TRBV21-1 with TRBJ1-3; TRBD1, the table's D call, was not compared with the DNA. TRBV21-1 is a documented pseudogene. The CDR3 spans 16 residues.

This clone was detected once. The genes are TRBV2 and TRBJ1-4; 9 positions agree with TRBD1. CDR1 is SNHLY, CDR2 FYNNEI, per germline. V lost 5 bases to trimming and J lost 5 bases; unmatched junction nucleotides: 3. The CDR3 covers 14 residues. CDR3 protein: CASSTGGGNEKLFF. The CDR3 DNA reads as TGTGCCAGCAGTACAGGGGGCGGGAATGAAAAACTGTTTTTT.

The chain employs TRBV11-1 and TRBJ2-7; TRBD1 aligns across 7 bases. The trim removed 4 bases at V and 4 bases at J, leaving 4 bases unmatched. The CDR3 loop spans 13 amino acids. Germline-derived CDR1 and CDR2 are SGHAT and FQDESV (reference sequence). This CDR3 is CASSSGTVYEQYF. CDR3 nucleotides: TGTGCCAGCAGCTCCGGGACAGTTTACGAGCAGTACTTC.

CDR3 sequence: CASSEPRDRVRTGELFF. CDR3 DNA sequence: TGTGCCAGCAGTGAACCCCGGGACAGGGTTAGGACCGGGGAGCTGTTTTTT. V usage is TRBV2 and J usage is TRBJ2-2, with 9 nucleotides matching TRBD1. In germline, CDR1 is SNHLY, CDR2 FYNNEI. The CDR3 length is 17 residues. The trim removed 2 bases at V and 5 bases at J, leaving 9 bases unmatched.

This clone was detected only once. The chain uses TRBV11-2 and TRBJ2-1; no firm D call. V was clipped by 1 base and J by 7 bases, with 11 bases between them. This CDR3 comprises 14 residues. Germline CDR1 and CDR2: SGHAT and FQNNGV. Here the CDR3 reads CASSLGVIRNEQFF. DNA for the CDR3: TGTGCCAGCAGCTTAGGTGTTATCCGAAATGAGCAGTTCTTC.